Included here is one T cell receptor beta chain sequence, with context. Its antigen is as yet unknown. Barcoded TCR alpha and TCR beta cDNA libraries with UMIs came from 5'RACE using constant-segment primers. TCRdb reanalysed the 5' RACE reads using MiXCR and keeps one entry per CDR3 protein. The sample yields 150,000 to 200,000 distinct CDR3 sequences, about 20% seen once. This specimen comes from a study of T-cell memory formation after mild COVID-19. Study-wide points: Clones that shrank (day 15 to 85) were balanced CD4/CD8, whereas later expanders leaned CD4+. The finding that pre-infection memory included some responding clones suggested that cross-reactive memory joined. The CD4+ clones that contracted clustered mainly within CM and EM, and the CD8+ clones concentrated in EMRA.

The CDR3 spans 16 residues. Germline-derived CDR1 and CDR2 are MNHEY and SMNVEV (reference sequence). The junction had 7 bases not matched to a gene; V was cut back by 6 bases and J by 2 bases. This sequence was found in an adult woman who had mild COVID-19 (a few samples of this study predate the infection). Cell type and time point are not known. Sequences were obtained from PBMCs or a T cell subset sorted from them (not recorded which). The rearrangement joins TRBV27 to TRBJ2-2, with TRBD2 identical over 9 bases. The CDR3 region is CASRRGGRGNTGELFF. In DNA form, the CDR3 reads TGTGCCAGCAGACGAGGCGGGAGGGGCAACACCGGGGAGCTGTTTTTT.